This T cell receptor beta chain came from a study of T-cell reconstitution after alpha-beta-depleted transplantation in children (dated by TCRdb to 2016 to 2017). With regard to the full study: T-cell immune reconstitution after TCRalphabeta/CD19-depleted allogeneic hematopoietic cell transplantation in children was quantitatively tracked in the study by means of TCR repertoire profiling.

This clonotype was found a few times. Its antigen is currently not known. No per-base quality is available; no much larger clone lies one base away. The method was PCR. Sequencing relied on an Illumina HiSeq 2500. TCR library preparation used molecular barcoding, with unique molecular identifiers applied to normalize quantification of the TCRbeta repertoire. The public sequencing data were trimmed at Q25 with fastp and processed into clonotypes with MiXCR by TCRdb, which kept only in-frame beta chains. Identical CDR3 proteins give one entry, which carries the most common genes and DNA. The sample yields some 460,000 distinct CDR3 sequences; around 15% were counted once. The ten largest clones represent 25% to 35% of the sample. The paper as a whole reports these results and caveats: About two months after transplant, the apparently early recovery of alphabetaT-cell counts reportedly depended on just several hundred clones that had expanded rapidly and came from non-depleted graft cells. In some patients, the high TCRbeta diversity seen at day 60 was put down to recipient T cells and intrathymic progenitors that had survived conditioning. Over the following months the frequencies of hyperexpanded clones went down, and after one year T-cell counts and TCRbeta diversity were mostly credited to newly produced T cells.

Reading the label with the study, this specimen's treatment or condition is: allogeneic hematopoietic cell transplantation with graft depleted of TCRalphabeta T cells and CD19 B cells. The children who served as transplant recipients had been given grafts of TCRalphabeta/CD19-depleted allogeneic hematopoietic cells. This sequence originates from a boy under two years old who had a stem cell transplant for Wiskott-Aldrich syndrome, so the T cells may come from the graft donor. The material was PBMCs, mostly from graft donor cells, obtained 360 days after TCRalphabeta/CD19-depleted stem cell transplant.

The CDR3 in this case is CASSLGAGRNYEQYF. The nucleotides read TGTGCCAGCAGCTTAGGGGCCGGACGGAACTACGAGCAGTACTTC. The sequence joins TRBV7-9 to TRBJ2-7; the D gene assignment is ambiguous. CDR1 and CDR2 were assigned from the germline V gene (reference sequence) as SEHNR and FQNEAQ. Measured from the cysteine to the phenylalanine, the CDR3 is 15 residues long. Only the CDR3 portion is preserved as DNA: 45 bases, with reading frame beginning at the first base. The junction carries 13 bases between V and J, which are trimmed by 1 base and 3 bases respectively. Joined to the reference TRBV7-9 and TRBJ2-7 proteins, this CDR3 gives the full variable domain: DTGVSQNPRHKITKRGQNVTFRCDPISEHNRLYWYRQTLGQGPEFLTYFQNEAQLEKSRLLSDRFSAERPKGSFSTLEIQRTEQGDSAMYLCASSLGAGRNYEQYFGPGTRLTVT.